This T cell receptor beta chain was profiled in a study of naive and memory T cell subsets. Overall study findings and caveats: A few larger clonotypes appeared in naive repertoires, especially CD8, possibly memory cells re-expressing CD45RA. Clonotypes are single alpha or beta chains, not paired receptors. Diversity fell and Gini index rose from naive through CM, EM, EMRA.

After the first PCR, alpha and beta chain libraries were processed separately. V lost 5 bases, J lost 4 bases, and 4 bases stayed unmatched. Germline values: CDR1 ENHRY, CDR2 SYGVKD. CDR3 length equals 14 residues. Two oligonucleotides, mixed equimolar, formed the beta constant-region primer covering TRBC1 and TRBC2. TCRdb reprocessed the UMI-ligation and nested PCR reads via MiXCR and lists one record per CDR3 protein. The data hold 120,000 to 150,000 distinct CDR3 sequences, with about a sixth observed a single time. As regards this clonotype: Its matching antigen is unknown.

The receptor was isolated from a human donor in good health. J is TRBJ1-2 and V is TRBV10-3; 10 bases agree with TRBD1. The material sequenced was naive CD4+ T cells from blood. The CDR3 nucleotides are TGTGCCATCAGTCCGGGACAGGGGATCTATGGCTACACCTTC. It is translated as CAISPGQGIYGYTF.